These 19 T cell receptor beta chains came from one sample sequenced in a study of cytomegalovirus exposure and HLA in healthy donors. It was with 60 Vbeta and 13 Jbeta primers that the PCR ran. The repertoire was sequenced with immunoSEQ multiplex PCR; TCRdb's copy has only in-frame clones and lacks some. The sample holds 150,000 to 160,000 clones; more than 70% are singletons and the top ten take roughly 5.3%. What was sequenced was PBMCs. The receptors here all came from a woman aged 40 to 50 in good health and CMV-seropositive.

The V gene is TRBV5-6, the J gene TRBJ2-5; the D gene is possibly TRBD1 (6 bases). Germline V gives CDR1 SGHDT, CDR2 YYEEEE. The CDR3 spans 16 residues. The V end was cut by 4 bases, the J end by 5 bases, with 21 bases between. CDR3 nucleotide sequence: TGTGCCAGCAGCCCTAGTCGACTCCCTAGGGGGGAGACCCAGTACTTC. Protein: CASSPSRLPRGETQYF.

The chain recombines TRBV28 with TRBJ2-6; D may be TRBD1 (6 bases). CDR1 and CDR2 from the germline V gene are MDHEN and SYDVKM. Deletions cut 5 bases from V and 3 bases from J, with 11 bases between. The CDR3 contains 15 residues. CDR3 bases: TGTGCCAGCAGTCTACAGGGTAGTGGGGCCAACGTCCTGACTTTC. Translation gives CASSLQGSGANVLTF.

This clone occurred once. The genes are TRBV28 and TRBJ1-3; D uncertain. With 6 bases removed from V and 1 base from J, the gap between germline ends came to 7 bases. Germline CDR1 MDHEN, CDR2 SYDVKM. The CDR3 length is 13 residues. The CDR3 region is CASSTQSGNTIYF. The CDR3 DNA reads as TGTGCCAGCAGCACACAGTCTGGAAACACCATATATTTT. The full variable domain, rest sourced from reference TRBV28 and TRBJ1-3, is DVKVTQSSRYLVKRTGEKVFLECVQDMDHENMFWYRQDPGLGLRLIYFSYDVKMKEKGDIPEGYSVSREKKERFSLILESASTNQTSMYLCASSTQSGNTIYFGEGSWLTVV.

The chain is built from TRBV28 and TRBJ2-7; D is possibly TRBD1 (6 bases). Germline values: CDR1 MDHEN, CDR2 SYDVKM. The V end was cut by 10 bases, the J end by 2 bases, with 15 bases between. The CDR3 totals 13 residues. The CDR3 loop is CATDHREPYEQYF. The DNA of the CDR3 is TGTGCCACCGATCACAGGGAGCCCTACGAGCAGTACTTC.

This clone was seen only a few times. At the DNA level, this CDR3 is encoded by other sequences in the same sample as well. The V and J genes are TRBV4-2 and TRBJ2-3, with 9 bases matching TRBD2. Trimming removed 3 bases from V and 4 bases from J; junction bases left unmatched: 2. Germline loops: CDR1 LGHNA, CDR2 YNFKEQ. There are 14 residues in the CDR3. The CDR3: CASSQVAGADTQYF. DNA for the CDR3: TGTGCCAGCAGCCAGGTAGCGGGAGCAGATACGCAGTATTTT.

The chain has TRBV7-2 and TRBJ1-2; D is perhaps TRBD1 (6 bases). Trimming stripped 5 bases from V and 8 bases from J, with 21 bases between. Looked up from germline, CDR1 is SGHTA and CDR2 is FQGNSA. The CDR3 runs 15 residues. The CDR3 DNA reads TGTGCCAGCAGCCCCGGACCAGGGGTGAGATCGGGCTACACCTTC. Its protein product is CASSPGPGVRSGYTF.

J is TRBJ2-4 and V is TRBV29-1, with D possibly TRBD2 on 6 matching bases. Germline V CDR1 and CDR2: SQVTM, ANQGSEA. Trimming removed 6 bases from V and 0 bases from J, with 12 bases in between. The CDR3 totals 14 residues. Here the CDR3 DNA reads TGCAGCGTATTACCGGGACTAGCCAAAAACATTCAGTACTTC. Its translation: CSVLPGLAKNIQYF. The whole variable domain, remainder taken from reference TRBV29-1 and TRBJ2-4, is SAVISQKPSRDICQRGTSLTIQCQVDSQVTMMFWYRQQPGQSLTLIATANQGSEATYESGFVIDKFPISRPNLTFSTLTVSNMSPEDSSIYLCSVLPGLAKNIQYFGAGTRLSVL.

This clone was recorded only once. V and J are TRBV7-6 and TRBJ2-7, with 13 bases identical to TRBD2. Losses at the gene ends were 5 bases for V and 0 bases for J; bases not matched to a gene: 13. This CDR3 is 19 amino acids long. In germline, CDR1 is SGHVS, CDR2 FNYEAQ. CDR3 DNA: TGTGCCAGCAGCCAAGGACTAGCGGGGGCCGTCATCAGCTCCTACGAGCAGTACTTC. Amino acid sequence: CASSQGLAGAVISSYEQYF.

V and J are TRBV19 and TRBJ2-1, with 10 bases identical to TRBD2. The CDR3 contains 15 residues. Germline CDR1 and CDR2: LNHDA and SQIVND (reference sequence). The J segment lost 6 bases and the V segment lost 3 bases, leaving 5 bases of the junction unmatched. CDR3 DNA sequence: TGTGCCAGTAGTATTCTAGCGGGAGAGGGCAATGAGCAGTTCTTC. Translation: CASSILAGEGNEQFF. Based on the CDR3 plus reference TRBV19 and TRBJ2-1, the full variable domain is DGGITQSPKYLFRKEGQNVTLSCEQNLNHDAMYWYRQDPGQGLRLIYYSQIVNDFQKGDIAEGYSVSREKKESFPLTVTSAQKNPTAFYLCASSILAGEGNEQFFGPGTRLTVL.

V and J are TRBV11-2 and TRBJ2-1; TRBD2 matches 9 bases. Trimming cost V 0 bases and J 2 bases; bases outside gene matches: 5. Germline-derived CDR1 and CDR2 are SGHAT and FQNNGV. There are 17 residues in the CDR3. The CDR3 is CASSLEVTSGPYNEQFF. The CDR3 DNA follows: TGTGCCAGCAGCTTAGAGGTGACTAGCGGACCCTACAATGAGCAGTTCTTC.

The V gene is TRBV21-1, the J gene TRBJ1-1; the table calls TRBD1, which could not be checked here. TRBV21-1 counts as a pseudogene. The CDR3 is 14 amino acids. The CDR3 loop reads CASSETGWDTEAFF. The CDR3 DNA is TGTGCCAGCAGCGAGACAGGGTGGGACACTGAAGCTTTCTTT.

The rearrangement joins TRBV19 to TRBJ1-5; the D gene is possibly TRBD1 (6 bases). CDR3 length: 16 residues. The V gene's germline CDR1 is LNHDA and CDR2 SQIVND (reference sequence). Trimming took off 2 bases at V and 2 bases at J, with 13 bases between the two ends. The DNA of the CDR3 is TGTGCCAGTAGTATAACAGGGACATCGGGCAATCAGCCCCAGCATTTT. This gives the protein CASSITGTSGNQPQHF.

This clone occurred once. The rearrangement uses TRBV10-2 and TRBJ1-1; TRBD1 agrees at 8 bases. Germline-derived CDR1 and CDR2 are WSHSY and SAAADI. The CDR3 sequence is 14 residues long. Trimming removed 2 bases from V and 4 bases from J; junction bases left unmatched: 3. CDR3: CASSEPGQGTEAFF. CDR3 bases: TGCGCCAGCAGTGAGCCTGGACAGGGCACTGAAGCTTTCTTT.

This chain uses TRBV7-9 with TRBJ1-3; D is unclear. Germline V gene lookup returns CDR1 SEHNR and CDR2 FQNEAQ (reference sequence). The CDR3 spans 15 residues. Trimming pared 7 bases from V and 2 bases from J, leaving 15 bases between. The DNA for the CDR3 is TGTGCCAGCACCATTTGGGCCGGAACTGGAAACACCATATATTTT. Its translation: CASTIWAGTGNTIYF.

This clone was seen a single time. The gene calls are TRBV11-2 and TRBJ2-1; tentatively, D is TRBD2 (5 bases). The CDR3 contains 11 residues. Germline loops: CDR1 SGHAT, CDR2 FQNNGV. V lost 2 bases to trimming and J lost 10 bases, with 6 bases between them. For the CDR3, the DNA is TGTGCCAGCAGCTTATCGGGGGAGCAGTTCTTC. This sequence encodes CASSLSGEQFF.

The V gene is TRBV7-8, the J gene TRBJ2-7, with a weak D call TRBD1 (6 bases). Trimming shortened V by 1 base and J by 8 bases, and 24 bases separated the two germline ends. The CDR3 extends over 17 amino acids. Germline assignment: CDR1 SGHVS and CDR2 FQNEAQ. The CDR3 is CASSLGYQGQRASQQYF. The CDR3 DNA sequence: TGTGCCAGCAGCTTAGGTTACCAGGGGCAAAGGGCGTCGCAGCAGTACTTC. The variable domain in full, with the rest retrieved from reference TRBV7-8 and TRBJ2-7, is GAGVSQSPRYKVAKRGQDVALRCDPISGHVSLFWYQQALGQGPEFLTYFQNEAQLDKSGLPSDRFFAERPEGSVSTLKIQRTQQEDSAVYLCASSLGYQGQRASQQYFGPGTRLTVT.

V gene TRBV7-2 combines with J gene TRBJ2-1; 10 bases align to TRBD2. The germline V gene encodes CDR1 SGHTA and CDR2 FQGNSA. There are 17 residues in the CDR3. V was pared by 4 bases and J by 2 bases, with 8 bases of the junction left unmatched. CDR3 nucleotides: TGTGCCAGCAGCTCGCAATTAACTAGCGGGACCTACAATGAGCAGTTCTTC. It encodes CASSSQLTSGTYNEQFF.

This sequence joins TRBV15 and TRBJ2-7; 7 positions match TRBD2. The CDR3 covers 12 residues. Trimming took 5 bases from V and 5 from J; bases not matched to a gene: 3. Germline V gives CDR1 LNHNV, CDR2 YYDKDF (reference sequence). For the CDR3, the DNA is TGTGCCACCAGCGGGAGGGCGGACGAGCAGTACTTC. The encoded protein is CATSGRADEQYF. Filled out from reference TRBV15 and TRBJ2-7, the complete variable domain reads DAMVIQNPRYQVTQFGKPVTLSCSQTLNHNVMYWYQQKSSQAPKLLFHYYDKDFNNEADTPDNFQSRRPNTSFCFLDIRSPGLGDTAMYLCATSGRADEQYFGPGTRLTVT.

This clone turned up a few times. The V gene is TRBV15, the J gene TRBJ2-3, with 8 positions matching TRBD1. The length of the CDR3 is 15 residues. After removal of 3 bases from V and 2 bases from J, the junction contained 4 bases not matched to a gene. Germline V gives CDR1 LNHNV, CDR2 YYDKDF (reference sequence). CDR3 DNA: TGTGCCACCAGCAGGACAGGGGACCCCACAGATACGCAGTATTTT. This translates into CATSRTGDPTDTQYF.